This T cell receptor beta chain was sequenced during a study of OX40 agonist ivuxolimab in advanced cancers. Study context: Partial response was recorded in three patients: one hepatocellular carcinoma and two cutaneous melanoma cases. Study-wide points: Researchers did not establish what antigens the expanded peripheral T cells target.

On this clone itself: Antigen unknown.

CDR3 size: 19 residues. CDR1 is SGHDT and CDR2 is YYEEEE in the germline V gene. The V end was cut by 3 bases, the J end by 4 bases, with 26 bases between. TCRdb's table, derived via immunoSEQ multiplex PCR, lists solely in-frame clones and lacks some. Of some 98,000 clones listed, 80% to 90% are singletons. The sequence derives from an adult with an advanced solid tumor such as melanoma, head and neck, liver or kidney cancer. The chain combines TRBV5-6 with TRBJ2-1, with unresolved D. This sample comprised CD4+ or CD8+ T cells sorted from blood, obtained in a trial of the OX40 agonist ivuxolimab. The CDR3 region is CASSSRSFRTSGPYNEQFF. The CDR3 nucleotides are TGTGCCAGCAGCTCACGCTCATTCAGGACCTCTGGCCCATACAATGAGCAGTTCTTC.